This T cell receptor beta chain was sequenced for a study of vaccination and CD4 T cells after COVID-19. Study-wide background: The study drew post-COVID samples a median roughly 99 days after diagnosis (range 35 to 161).

V gave up 8 bases and J gave up 5 bases, with 18 bases separating them. Germline V gene sequence: CDR1 SQVTM, CDR2 ANQGSEA. The CDR3 runs 13 residues. Stated treatment: roughly ten-day PBMC culture with coronavirus spike peptide pools or control peptides (ViraFEST assay). Oncomine TCR Beta short-read sequencing was applied to DNA from cultured CD4+ T cells. TCRdb called the PCR reads again in MiXCR, with one record for every CDR3 protein. This sample carries about 13,000 distinct CDR3 sequences, about two fifths of them seen once, and the ten largest clones take about 13%. To note about this clonotype: Antigen unknown.

The specimen was CD4+ T cells from blood, cultured in vitro. The origin of this receptor is a human donor who had recovered from COVID-19. The V call is TRBV29-1, the J call TRBJ2-5; TRBD1 might be the D (6 bases). The CDR3 is CSSRDTFDETQYF. In DNA form, the CDR3 reads TGCAGCTCCCGGGACACATTTGATGAGACCCAGTACTTC.